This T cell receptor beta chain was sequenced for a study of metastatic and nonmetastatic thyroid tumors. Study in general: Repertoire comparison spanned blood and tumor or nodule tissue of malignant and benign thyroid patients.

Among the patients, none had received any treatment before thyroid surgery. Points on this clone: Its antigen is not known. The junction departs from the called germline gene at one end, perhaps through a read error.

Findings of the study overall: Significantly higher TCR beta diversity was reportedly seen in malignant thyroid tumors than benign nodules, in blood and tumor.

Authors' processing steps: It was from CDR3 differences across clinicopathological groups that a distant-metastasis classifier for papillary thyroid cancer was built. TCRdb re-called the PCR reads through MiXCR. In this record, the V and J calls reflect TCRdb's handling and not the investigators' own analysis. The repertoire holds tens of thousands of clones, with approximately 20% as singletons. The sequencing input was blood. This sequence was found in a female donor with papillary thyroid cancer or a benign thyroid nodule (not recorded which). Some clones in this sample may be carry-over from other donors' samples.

The CDR3 loop is CASSVGGRYYSEQFF. CDR3 coding DNA: TGTGCCAGCAGCGTTGGCGGGAGGTACTACAGTGAGCAGTTCTTC. J is TRBJ2-1 and V is TRBV9; 8 bases line up with TRBD2. This CDR3 has 15 amino acids. In germline, CDR1 is SGDLS, CDR2 YYNGEE.